A selection of T cell receptor beta chains follows, all from one sample in a study of beta chain features in type 1 diabetes. TCRdb's table, derived via immunoSEQ multiplex PCR, lists solely in-frame clones and lacks some. Of about 320,000 clones listed, 13% to 15% were seen once; the top ten hold 6.7%. Sequencing was performed on central memory CD4+ T cells from blood. Receptors originate from a man aged 30 to 45 in good health. Both conserved end residues are part of each CDR3. The D gene is left open where the match is weak. Only some rows state a clone size, as once, few, many or a class for expanded clones.

j_call: TRBJ1-1
d_call: NA
cdr3_length: 14
v_call: TRBV19
clone_size: many
cdr3_aa: CASSPQGMNTEAFF
cdr3_nt: TGTGCCAGTAGCCCTCAGGGCATGAACACTGAAGCTTTCTTT

j_call: TRBJ1-2
d_call: TRBD1
cdr3_length: 17
v_call: TRBV29-1
clone_size: many
cdr3_aa: CSVGGFGQGATNYGYTF
cdr3_nt: TGCAGCGTTGGCGGATTTGGACAGGGGGCAACGAACTATGGCTACACCTTC

j_call: TRBJ1-1
d_call: NA
cdr3_length: 14
v_call: TRBV18
clone_size: few
cdr3_aa: CASSRGEGRTEAFF
cdr3_nt: TGTGCCAGCTCAAGGGGGGAGGGTAGAACTGAAGCTTTCTTT

j_call: TRBJ2-2
d_call: TRBD1
cdr3_length: 15
v_call: TRBV7-6
clone_size: few
cdr3_aa: CASSNDRVGTGELFF
cdr3_nt: TGTGCCAGCAGCAATGACAGGGTCGGCACCGGGGAGCTGTTTTTT

j_call: TRBJ2-2
d_call: TRBD2
cdr3_length: 13
v_call: TRBV29-1
clone_size: NA
cdr3_aa: CSAERAGGGELFF
cdr3_nt: TGCAGCGCTGAGAGAGCGGGGGGCGGGGAGCTGTTTTTT

j_call: TRBJ1-6
d_call: NA
cdr3_length: 15
v_call: TRBV7-8
clone_size: NA
cdr3_aa: CASSLTRSSESPLHF
cdr3_nt: TGTGCCAGCAGCCTTACGCGCAGCTCGGAATCACCCCTCCACTTT

j_call: TRBJ1-3
d_call: NA
cdr3_length: 13
v_call: TRBV29-1
clone_size: NA
cdr3_aa: CSASAASGNTIYF
cdr3_nt: TGCAGCGCTTCAGCAGCCTCTGGAAACACCATATATTTT

j_call: TRBJ2-5
d_call: TRBD1
cdr3_length: 14
v_call: TRBV6-1
clone_size: NA
cdr3_aa: CASREGQGRETQYF
cdr3_nt: TGTGCCAGCAGAGAGGGACAGGGGAGAGAGACCCAGTACTTC

j_call: TRBJ2-1
d_call: NA
cdr3_length: 15
v_call: TRBV5-8
clone_size: NA
cdr3_aa: CASSLVTDKYNEQFF
cdr3_nt: TGTGCCAGCAGCTTGGTTACGGACAAATACAATGAGCAGTTCTTC

j_call: TRBJ2-5
d_call: NA
cdr3_length: 14
v_call: TRBV5-6
clone_size: NA
cdr3_aa: CASSSYKTQETQYF
cdr3_nt: TGTGCCAGCAGCAGTTACAAGACCCAAGAGACCCAGTACTTC

j_call: TRBJ2-5
d_call: TRBD2
cdr3_length: 20
v_call: TRBV5-4
clone_size: few
cdr3_aa: CASSSGASGGARVGRETQYF
cdr3_nt: TGTGCCAGCAGCTCCGGCGCTAGCGGGGGGGCCCGAGTCGGGAGAGAGACCCAGTACTTC

j_call: TRBJ2-7
d_call: TRBD1
cdr3_length: 14
v_call: TRBV27
clone_size: NA
cdr3_aa: CASNGRDRVAEQYF
cdr3_nt: TGTGCCAGCAACGGCCGGGACAGGGTTGCCGAGCAGTACTTC

j_call: TRBJ2-5
d_call: NA
cdr3_length: 13
v_call: TRBV4-1
clone_size: NA
cdr3_aa: CASSQGNQETQYF
cdr3_nt: TGTGCCAGCAGCCAAGGCAATCAAGAGACCCAGTACTTC

j_call: TRBJ1-4
d_call: NA
cdr3_length: 13
v_call: TRBV5-1
clone_size: few
cdr3_aa: CASSLAGDEKLFF
cdr3_nt: TGCGCCAGCAGCTTGGCCGGGGATGAAAAACTGTTTTTT

j_call: TRBJ1-4
d_call: TRBD1
cdr3_length: 14
v_call: TRBV27
clone_size: NA
cdr3_aa: CASSKTGPYEKLFF
cdr3_nt: TGTGCCAGCAGTAAGACAGGGCCCTATGAAAAACTGTTTTTT

j_call: TRBJ2-4
d_call: NA
cdr3_length: 14
v_call: TRBV6-6
clone_size: many
cdr3_aa: CASRHLGLGGIQYF
cdr3_nt: TGTGCCAGCAGGCATCTAGGCTTGGGAGGAATTCAGTACTTC

j_call: TRBJ1-4
d_call: TRBD1
cdr3_length: 14
v_call: TRBV7-9
clone_size: few
cdr3_aa: CASSKGQGREKLFF
cdr3_nt: TGTGCCAGCAGCAAGGGACAGGGAAGAGAAAAACTGTTTTTT

j_call: TRBJ2-5
d_call: TRBD2
cdr3_length: 18
v_call: TRBV25-1
clone_size: few
cdr3_aa: CASSDVLQVLAGLETQYF
cdr3_nt: TGTGCCAGCAGTGACGTGTTACAAGTCCTAGCGGGGTTGGAGACCCAGTACTTC

j_call: TRBJ2-1
d_call: TRBD2
cdr3_length: 20
v_call: TRBV12-5
clone_size: few
cdr3_aa: CASGLAGTSGTHSSYNEQFF
cdr3_nt: TGTGCTAGTGGCTTGGCCGGGACTAGCGGTACCCATAGCTCCTACAATGAGCAGTTCTTC

j_call: TRBJ2-5
d_call: NA
cdr3_length: 15
v_call: TRBV5-6
clone_size: few
cdr3_aa: CASRTYIEQQETQYF
cdr3_nt: TGTGCCAGCCGAACTTATATAGAACAACAAGAGACCCAGTACTTC

j_call: TRBJ1-1
d_call: NA
cdr3_length: 13
v_call: TRBV5-1
clone_size: NA
cdr3_aa: CASRMGWNTEAFF
cdr3_nt: TGCGCCAGCAGGATGGGCTGGAACACTGAAGCTTTCTTT

j_call: TRBJ2-5
d_call: TRBD1
cdr3_length: 16
v_call: TRBV30
clone_size: NA
cdr3_aa: CAWSFSGTGGGKTQYF
cdr3_nt: TGTGCCTGGAGCTTTTCCGGGACAGGGGGCGGGAAGACCCAGTACTTC

j_call: TRBJ2-3
d_call: NA
cdr3_length: 16
v_call: TRBV4-1
clone_size: NA
cdr3_aa: CASSQAPGRRAGTQYF
cdr3_nt: TGCGCCAGCAGCCAGGCCCCGGGACGAAGAGCGGGTACGCAGTATTTT

j_call: TRBJ1-5
d_call: NA
cdr3_length: 16
v_call: TRBV5-1
clone_size: many
cdr3_aa: CASSLAPKGGNQPQHF
cdr3_nt: TGCGCCAGCAGCTTGGCTCCTAAGGGTGGCAATCAGCCCCAGCATTTT

j_call: TRBJ1-1
d_call: NA
cdr3_length: 17
v_call: TRBV21-1
clone_size: few
cdr3_aa: CASSTPRTAVMDTEAFF
cdr3_nt: TGTGCCAGCAGCACGCCGCGGACAGCCGTCATGGACACTGAAGCTTTCTTT

j_call: TRBJ2-7
d_call: TRBD2
cdr3_length: 17
v_call: TRBV7-2
clone_size: NA
cdr3_aa: CASSPGLAGGLIYEQYF
cdr3_nt: TGTGCCAGCAGCCCCGGACTAGCGGGGGGACTAATCTACGAGCAGTACTTC

j_call: TRBJ2-7
d_call: NA
cdr3_length: 14
v_call: TRBV6-6
clone_size: NA
cdr3_aa: CASSYSGQSYEQYF
cdr3_nt: TGTGCCAGCAGTTACTCCGGACAGTCCTACGAGCAGTACTTC

j_call: TRBJ1-5
d_call: NA
cdr3_length: 14
v_call: TRBV2
clone_size: few
cdr3_aa: CASIPGNSNQPQHF
cdr3_nt: TGTGCCAGCATCCCAGGGAATAGCAATCAGCCCCAGCATTTT

j_call: TRBJ1-5
d_call: TRBD1
cdr3_length: 17
v_call: TRBV2
clone_size: NA
cdr3_aa: CASRGTGASQGSQPQHF
cdr3_nt: TGTGCCAGCCGGGGGACAGGGGCCTCGCAGGGAAGTCAGCCCCAGCATTTT

j_call: TRBJ1-5
d_call: NA
cdr3_length: 14
v_call: TRBV2
clone_size: NA
cdr3_aa: CASSSVGGNQPQHF
cdr3_nt: TGTGCCAGCAGTAGTGTCGGGGGCAATCAGCCCCAGCATTTT

j_call: TRBJ2-3
d_call: NA
cdr3_length: 16
v_call: TRBV5-1
clone_size: NA
cdr3_aa: CASSPEFAGLVGTQYF
cdr3_nt: TGCGCCAGCAGCCCGGAGTTTGCCGGACTCGTAGGTACGCAGTATTTT

j_call: TRBJ2-3
d_call: NA
cdr3_length: 14
v_call: TRBV4-2
clone_size: NA
cdr3_aa: CASSQDSLTDTQYF
cdr3_nt: TGTGCCAGCAGCCAAGATTCCCTCACAGATACGCAGTATTTT

j_call: TRBJ1-1
d_call: TRBD1
cdr3_length: 14
v_call: TRBV6-1
clone_size: few
cdr3_aa: CAIRAGQGADEAFF
cdr3_nt: TGTGCCATCAGAGCGGGACAGGGGGCCGATGAAGCTTTCTTT

j_call: TRBJ1-4
d_call: NA
cdr3_length: 13
v_call: TRBV6-5
clone_size: NA
cdr3_aa: CASSLRRGEKLFF
cdr3_nt: TGTGCCAGCAGTCTCCGCCGAGGCGAAAAACTGTTTTTT

j_call: TRBJ2-1
d_call: NA
cdr3_length: 15
v_call: TRBV5-4
clone_size: NA
cdr3_aa: CASSLGQSSYNEQFF
cdr3_nt: TGTGCCAGCAGCTTGGGACAGAGCTCCTACAATGAGCAGTTCTTC

j_call: TRBJ2-1
d_call: NA
cdr3_length: 13
v_call: TRBV2
clone_size: few
cdr3_aa: CASTRESNNEQFF
cdr3_nt: TGTGCCAGCACTAGGGAGAGCAACAATGAGCAGTTCTTC

j_call: TRBJ1-4
d_call: TRBD1
cdr3_length: 14
v_call: TRBV5-6
clone_size: NA
cdr3_aa: CASSWDRTNEKLFF
cdr3_nt: TGTGCCAGCAGCTGGGACAGGACTAATGAAAAACTGTTTTTT